These 10 T cell receptor beta chains were all obtained from the same sample, sequenced in a study of T cell responses to AZD1222 COVID-19 vaccine. Libraries were prepared by immunoSEQ multiplex PCR; TCRdb keeps only in-frame clonotypes and omits some of them. The sample contains some 160,000 clones, roughly 92% of which appear only once. The source was peripheral blood, collected on day 0 of AZD1222 vaccination. The origin of the receptors is an adult in good health.

V is TRBV5-4 and J is TRBJ2-3; 9 positions match TRBD2. The junction had 3 bases not matched to a gene; V was cut back by 2 bases and J by 2 bases. The CDR3 runs 15 residues. The germline V gene encodes CDR1 SGHNT and CDR2 YYREEE (reference sequence). CDR3 region: CASSFSGGPTDTQYF. In DNA, the CDR3 is TGTGCCAGCAGCTTTAGCGGGGGTCCCACAGATACGCAGTATTTT.

The chain couples TRBV12-3 or TRBV12-4 to TRBJ2-3; no definite D call. The CDR3 runs 13 residues. The ends were cut back, 6 bases at V and 4 bases at J, with 11 bases in the middle. In nucleotides, the CDR3 is TGTGCCAGCAGCAAGTGGTCCTCAGATACGCAGTATTTT. Its protein is CASSKWSSDTQYF.

The rearrangement links TRBV5-1 to TRBJ1-1; D perhaps matches TRBD1 (5 bases). The CDR3 spans 14 residues. Germline values: CDR1 SGHRS, CDR2 YFSETQ. V lost 4 bases and J lost 0, with 10 bases in between. This CDR3 is CASSPGAVNTEAFF. CDR3 sequence (DNA): TGCGCCAGCAGCCCCGGGGCTGTGAACACTGAAGCTTTCTTT.

The chain has TRBV7-2 and TRBJ1-6; D remains unclear. This CDR3 spans 17 amino acids. The V end was cut by 1 base, the J end by 7 bases, with 17 bases between. Looked up from germline, CDR1 is SGHTA and CDR2 is FQGNSA. The CDR3 region is CASSLELAVSENSPLHF. DNA for the CDR3: TGTGCCAGCAGCTTAGAGTTGGCAGTGTCCGAGAATTCACCCCTCCACTTT.

The J gene is TRBJ2-1, the V gene TRBV6-5, with D hard to call. Germline V gives CDR1 MNHEY, CDR2 SVGAGI. The CDR3 runs to 12 residues. V shed 2 bases and J shed 9 bases, with 8 bases lying between them. The CDR3 coding sequence is TGTGCCAGCAGTTACGGGCAAGGTGAGCAGTTCTTC. This encodes CASSYGQGEQFF.

The chain uses TRBV6-5 and TRBJ2-7; 10 bases match TRBD1. The CDR3 is 14 amino acids. The V and J ends lost 6 bases and 3 bases, in that order; junction bases with no gene match: 5. Germline values: CDR1 MNHEY, CDR2 SVGAGI. CDR3 sequence: CASSWGTGDYEQYF. The CDR3 DNA sequence: TGTGCCAGCAGCTGGGGGACAGGGGACTACGAGCAGTACTTC.

The rearrangement joins TRBV7-2 to TRBJ1-6, with D unresolved. Germline CDR1 reads SGHTA; CDR2 reads FQGNSA. The CDR3 totals 13 residues. The V and J ends lost 1 base and 8 bases respectively, with 6 bases between them. CDR3 sequence (DNA): TGTGCCAGCAGCTTAGGGTCCCATTCACCCCTCCACTTT. It specifies CASSLGSHSPLHF. Complete variable domain (other parts from reference TRBV7-2 and TRBJ1-6): GAGVSQSPSNKVTEKGKDVELRCDPISGHTALYWYRQSLGQGLEFLIYFQGNSAPDKSGLPSDRFSAERTGGSVSTLTIQRTQQEDSAVYLCASSLGSHSPLHFGNGTRLTVT.

The chain recombines TRBV4-3 with TRBJ1-5; 7 nucleotides line up with TRBD1. J was trimmed by 6 bases and V by 3 bases; bases with no gene match: 5. Germline V lookup: CDR1 LGHNA, CDR2 YSLEER. CDR3 length: 14 amino acids. The CDR3 is CASSQFQGVQPQHF. DNA of the CDR3: TGCGCCAGCAGCCAGTTCCAGGGGGTTCAGCCCCAGCATTTT.

The genes are TRBV30 and TRBJ1-2; weak D call: TRBD1 (6 bases). CDR3 length: 14 residues. Deletions cut 2 bases from V and 0 bases from J, with 10 bases between. Germline V gives CDR1 GTSNPN, CDR2 SVGIG (reference sequence). DNA for the CDR3: TGTGCCTGGAGTTTGAGGGGGGCTAACTATGGCTACACCTTC. It encodes CAWSLRGANYGYTF. Together with reference TRBV30 and TRBJ1-2, the CDR3 gives the full variable domain: SQTIHQWPATLVQPVGSPLSLECTVEGTSNPNLYWYRQAAGRGLQLLFYSVGIGQISSEVPQNLSASRPQDRQFILSSKKLLLSDSGFYLCAWSLRGANYGYTFGSGTRLTVV.

V is TRBV11-2 and J is TRBJ1-1, with unresolved D. The CDR3 is 15 residues long. Deletions cut 5 bases from V and 0 bases from J, with 13 bases between. From germline, CDR1 is SGHAT and CDR2 FQNNGV. CDR3 region: CASSPDGGMNTEAFF. CDR3 nucleotides: TGTGCCAGCAGCCCCGACGGAGGGATGAACACTGAAGCTTTCTTT.